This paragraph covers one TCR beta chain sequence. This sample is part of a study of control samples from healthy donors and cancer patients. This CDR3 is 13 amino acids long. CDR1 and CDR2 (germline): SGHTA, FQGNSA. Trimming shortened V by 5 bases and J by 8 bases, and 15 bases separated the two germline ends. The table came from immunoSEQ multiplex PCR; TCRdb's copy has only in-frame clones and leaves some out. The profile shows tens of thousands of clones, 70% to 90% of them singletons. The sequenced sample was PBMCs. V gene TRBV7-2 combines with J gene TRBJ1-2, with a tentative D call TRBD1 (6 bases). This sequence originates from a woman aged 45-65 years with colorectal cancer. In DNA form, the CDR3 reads TGTGCCAGCAGCCCCCGGACAGTGGGGGGCTACACCTTC. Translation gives CASSPRTVGGYTF.